This is a list of T cell receptor beta chains from one sample in a study of blood T cell repertoires in COVID-19. Repertoires were generated with immunoSEQ multiplex PCR, while TCRdb's copy carries only in-frame clones and drops some. This table holds about 79,000 clones, 85% to 90% found once. The material sequenced was peripheral blood. The receptor set was obtained from a man between 65 and 85 years old with active or convalescent COVID-19. CDR3s include the opening cysteine and the closing phenylalanine or tryptophan.

V gene	J gene	CDR3 protein
TRBV5-1	TRBJ2-5	CASRLRTSGSETQYF
TRBV6-2/TRBV6-3	TRBJ2-5	CASSYRASGRARETQYF
TRBV10-3	TRBJ1-3	CAISEGTASSGNTIYF
TRBV7-7	TRBJ2-2	CASSGGVTNTGELFF
TRBV13	TRBJ2-7	CASSPRRQGYEQYF
TRBV27	TRBJ1-5	CASSSLSFIPQPQHF
TRBV28	TRBJ1-5	CASSFSGNQPQHF
TRBV27	TRBJ1-4	CASGRRTATATNEKLFF
TRBV3-1/TRBV3-2	TRBJ1-5	CASSQAGSSNQPQHF
TRBV7-3	TRBJ2-1	CASSLLAGAYNEQFF
TRBV18	TRBJ2-2	CASSPGGATGELFF
TRBV29-1	TRBJ1-1	CSVAQGPWNTEAFF
TRBV3-1/TRBV3-2	TRBJ2-7	CASSQERGASGTLYEQYF
TRBV11-2	TRBJ2-1	CASSFPGYNEQFF
TRBV2	TRBJ2-4	CASSETTVAKNIQYF
TRBV30	TRBJ2-1	CAWTTSLDNEQFF
TRBV5-1	TRBJ1-1	CASSLVGNEAFF
TRBV13	TRBJ2-7	CASSLGTGGVYEQYF
TRBV30	TRBJ2-5	CAWGQVQETQYF
TRBV7-9	TRBJ2-7	CASSSDTFEQYF
TRBV2	TRBJ2-3	CASSQIPDTQYF
TRBV28	TRBJ1-5	CASSLNPIGQPQHF
TRBV9	TRBJ2-7	CASSVAAGGPREQYF
TRBV28	TRBJ2-3	CASSPGTANTDTQYF
TRBV2	TRBJ1-2	CASSEGRVHFINYGYTF
TRBV3-1/TRBV3-2	TRBJ2-1	CASSQLAGPYYNEQFF
TRBV7-9	TRBJ2-7	CASSLERDEQYF
TRBV19	TRBJ1-5	CASWDRENQPQHF
TRBV10-3	TRBJ2-7	CAISDSAGGLYEQYF
TRBV5-8	TRBJ2-5	CASSFRAGGEETQYF
TRBV20-1	TRBJ2-7	CSASSASGTNYEQYF
TRBV6-5	TRBJ2-5	CASSTSGQGYETQYF
TRBV6-5	TRBJ1-1	CASIIQGARDAFF
TRBV29-1	TRBJ2-7	CSVAQPTSGNYEQYF
TRBV6-8	TRBJ1-2	CASSYTDSTLNHGYTF
TRBV15	TRBJ2-1	CATSRGYGRAYNEQFF
TRBV3-1/TRBV3-2	TRBJ2-7	CASSRDGGQYF
TRBV15	TRBJ2-1	CATSRVPGGAGVRNNEQFF
TRBV7-9	TRBJ2-1	CASSLAGVGYNEQFF
TRBV28	TRBJ2-6	CASSFAALVSGANVLTF